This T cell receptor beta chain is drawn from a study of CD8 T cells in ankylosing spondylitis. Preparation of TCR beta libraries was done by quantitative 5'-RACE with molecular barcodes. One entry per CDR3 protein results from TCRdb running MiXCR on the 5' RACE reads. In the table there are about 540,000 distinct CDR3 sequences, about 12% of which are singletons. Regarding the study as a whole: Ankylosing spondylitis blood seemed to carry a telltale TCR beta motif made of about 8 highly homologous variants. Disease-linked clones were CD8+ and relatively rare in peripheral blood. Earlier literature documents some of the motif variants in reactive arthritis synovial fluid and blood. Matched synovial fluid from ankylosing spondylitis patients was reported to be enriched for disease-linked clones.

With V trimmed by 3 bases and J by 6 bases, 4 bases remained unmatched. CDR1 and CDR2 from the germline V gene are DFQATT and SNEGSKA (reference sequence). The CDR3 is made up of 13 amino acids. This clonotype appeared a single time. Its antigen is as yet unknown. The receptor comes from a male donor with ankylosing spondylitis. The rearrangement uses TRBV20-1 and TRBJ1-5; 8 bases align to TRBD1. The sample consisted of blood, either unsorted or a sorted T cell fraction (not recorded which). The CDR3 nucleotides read TGCAGTGCTAGGGACAGGGTGAGTCAGCCCCAGCATTTT. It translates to CSARDRVSQPQHF.